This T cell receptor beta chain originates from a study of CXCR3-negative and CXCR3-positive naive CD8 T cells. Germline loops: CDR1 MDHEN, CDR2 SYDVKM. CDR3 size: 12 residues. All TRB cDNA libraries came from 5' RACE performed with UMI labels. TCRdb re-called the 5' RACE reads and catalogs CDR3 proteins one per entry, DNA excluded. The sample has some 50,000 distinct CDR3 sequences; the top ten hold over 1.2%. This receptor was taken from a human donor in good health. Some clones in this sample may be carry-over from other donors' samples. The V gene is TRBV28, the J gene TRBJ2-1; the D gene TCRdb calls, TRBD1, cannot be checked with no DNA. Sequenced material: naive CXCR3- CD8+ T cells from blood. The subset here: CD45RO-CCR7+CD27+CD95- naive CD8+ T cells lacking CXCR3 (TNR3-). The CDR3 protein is CASSRTPGEQFF.